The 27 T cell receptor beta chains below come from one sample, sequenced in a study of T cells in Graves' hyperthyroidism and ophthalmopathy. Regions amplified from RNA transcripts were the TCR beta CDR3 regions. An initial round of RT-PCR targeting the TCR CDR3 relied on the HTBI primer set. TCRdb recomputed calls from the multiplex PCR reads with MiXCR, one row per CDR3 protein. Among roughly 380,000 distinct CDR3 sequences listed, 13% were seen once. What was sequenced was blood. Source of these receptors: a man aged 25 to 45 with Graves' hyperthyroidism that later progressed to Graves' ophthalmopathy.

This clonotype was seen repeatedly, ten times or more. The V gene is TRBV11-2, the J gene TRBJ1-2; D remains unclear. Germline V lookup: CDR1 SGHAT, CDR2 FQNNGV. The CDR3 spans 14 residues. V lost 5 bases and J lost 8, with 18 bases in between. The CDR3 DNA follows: TGTGCCAGCAGCCTCCCGGACCACCTAGGGGGCTACACCTTC. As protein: CASSLPDHLGGYTF.

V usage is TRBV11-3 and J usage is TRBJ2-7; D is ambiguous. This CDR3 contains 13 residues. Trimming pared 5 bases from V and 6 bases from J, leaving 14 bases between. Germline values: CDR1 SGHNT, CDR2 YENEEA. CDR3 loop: CASSPRSPGEQYF. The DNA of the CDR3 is TGTGCCAGCAGCCCCCGGTCCCCAGGCGAGCAGTACTTC.

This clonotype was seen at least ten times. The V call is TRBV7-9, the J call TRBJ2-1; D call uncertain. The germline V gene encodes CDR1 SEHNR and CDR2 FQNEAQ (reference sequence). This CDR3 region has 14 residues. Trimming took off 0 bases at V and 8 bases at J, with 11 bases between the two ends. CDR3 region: CASSLAISPDEQFF. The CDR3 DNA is TGTGCCAGCAGCTTAGCGATTAGTCCCGATGAGCAGTTCTTC.

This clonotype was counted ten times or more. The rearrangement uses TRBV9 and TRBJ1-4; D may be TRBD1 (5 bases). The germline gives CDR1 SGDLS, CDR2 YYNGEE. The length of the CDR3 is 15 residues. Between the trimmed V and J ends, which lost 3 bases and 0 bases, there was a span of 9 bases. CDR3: CASSGGPATNEKLFF. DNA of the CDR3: TGTGCCAGCAGCGGGGGACCCGCAACTAATGAAAAACTGTTTTTT.

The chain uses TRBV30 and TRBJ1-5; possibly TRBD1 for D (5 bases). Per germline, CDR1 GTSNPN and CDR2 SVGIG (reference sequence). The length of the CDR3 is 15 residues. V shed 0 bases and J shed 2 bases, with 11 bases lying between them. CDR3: CAWSVGGARNQPQHF. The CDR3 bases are TGTGCCTGGAGTGTCGGGGGAGCCCGCAATCAGCCCCAGCATTTT.

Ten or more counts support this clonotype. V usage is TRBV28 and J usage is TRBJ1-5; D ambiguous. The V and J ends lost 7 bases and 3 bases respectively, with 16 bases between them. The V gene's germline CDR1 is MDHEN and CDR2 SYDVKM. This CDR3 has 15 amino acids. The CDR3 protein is CASIAWEGFNQPQHF. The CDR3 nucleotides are TGTGCCAGCATCGCCTGGGAAGGCTTCAATCAGCCCCAGCATTTT.

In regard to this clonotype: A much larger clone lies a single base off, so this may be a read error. CDR3 sequence: CAGRLRGSYEQYF. The CDR3 DNA follows: TGTGCCGGCAGACTAAGGGGTTCCTACGAGCAGTACTTC. V and J are TRBV12-3 or TRBV12-4 and TRBJ2-7, with D tentatively TRBD1 or TRBD2 (5 bases each). This CDR3 region has 13 residues.

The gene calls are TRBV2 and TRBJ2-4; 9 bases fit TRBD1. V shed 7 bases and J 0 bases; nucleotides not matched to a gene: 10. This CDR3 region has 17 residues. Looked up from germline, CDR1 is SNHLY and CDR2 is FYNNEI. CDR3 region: CASTTGGLLLAKNIQYF. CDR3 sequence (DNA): TGTGCCAGCACCACAGGGGGCCTCCTATTAGCCAAAAACATTCAGTACTTC.

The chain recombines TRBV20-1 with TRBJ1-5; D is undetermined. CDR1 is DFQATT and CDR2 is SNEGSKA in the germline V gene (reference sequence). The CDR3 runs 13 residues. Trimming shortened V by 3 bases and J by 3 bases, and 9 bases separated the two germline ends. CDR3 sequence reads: CSAREGFNQPQHF. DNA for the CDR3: TGCAGTGCTAGGGAGGGTTTCAATCAGCCCCAGCATTTT.

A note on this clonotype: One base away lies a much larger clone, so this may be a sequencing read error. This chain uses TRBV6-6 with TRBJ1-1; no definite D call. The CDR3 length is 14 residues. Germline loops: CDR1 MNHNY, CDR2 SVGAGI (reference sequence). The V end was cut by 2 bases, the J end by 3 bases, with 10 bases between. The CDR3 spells CASSYLTGDTEAFF. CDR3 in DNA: TGTGCCAGCAGTTACCTGACTGGGGACACTGAAGCTTTCTTT.

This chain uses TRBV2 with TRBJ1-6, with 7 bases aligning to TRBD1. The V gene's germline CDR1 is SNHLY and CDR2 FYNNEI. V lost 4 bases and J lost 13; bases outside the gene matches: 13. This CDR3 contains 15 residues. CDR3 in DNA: TGTGCCAGCAGTGTCGGGACAGACGAGTATTGGCCCCTCCACTTT. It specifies CASSVGTDEYWPLHF.

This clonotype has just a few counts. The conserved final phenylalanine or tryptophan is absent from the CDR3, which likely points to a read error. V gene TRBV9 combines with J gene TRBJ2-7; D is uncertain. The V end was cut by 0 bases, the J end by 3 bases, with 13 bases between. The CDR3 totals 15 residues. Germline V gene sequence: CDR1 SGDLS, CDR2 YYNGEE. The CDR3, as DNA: TGTGCCAGCAGCGTAGCTGCGGCACCATACTACGAGCAGTACCTC. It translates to CASSVAAAPYYEQYL.

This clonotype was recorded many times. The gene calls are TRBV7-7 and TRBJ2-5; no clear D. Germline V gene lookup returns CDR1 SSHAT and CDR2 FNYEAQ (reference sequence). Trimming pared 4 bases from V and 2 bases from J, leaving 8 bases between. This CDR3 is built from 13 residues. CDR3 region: CASSSIRQETQYF. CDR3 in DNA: TGTGCCAGCAGCTCGATTCGTCAAGAGACCCAGTACTTC.

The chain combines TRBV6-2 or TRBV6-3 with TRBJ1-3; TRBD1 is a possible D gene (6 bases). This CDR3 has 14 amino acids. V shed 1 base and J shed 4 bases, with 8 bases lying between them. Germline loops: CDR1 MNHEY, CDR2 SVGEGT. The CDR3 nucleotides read TGTGCCAGCAGTTACTTCAGGGGCGGAAACACCATATATTTT. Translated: CASSYFRGGNTIYF.

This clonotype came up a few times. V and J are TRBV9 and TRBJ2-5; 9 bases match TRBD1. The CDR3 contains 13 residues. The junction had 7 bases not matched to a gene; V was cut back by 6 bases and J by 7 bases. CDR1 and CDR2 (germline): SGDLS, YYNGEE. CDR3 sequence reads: CASTGQGSLTQYF. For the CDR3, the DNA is TGTGCCAGCACGGGACAGGGAAGTTTGACCCAGTACTTC.

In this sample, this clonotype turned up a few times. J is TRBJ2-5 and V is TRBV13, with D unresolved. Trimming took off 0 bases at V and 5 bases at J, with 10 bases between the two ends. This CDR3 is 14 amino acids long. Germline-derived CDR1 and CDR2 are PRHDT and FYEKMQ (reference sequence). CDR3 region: CASSLGVQVETQYF. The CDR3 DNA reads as TGTGCCAGCAGCTTAGGCGTGCAGGTGGAGACCCAGTACTTC.

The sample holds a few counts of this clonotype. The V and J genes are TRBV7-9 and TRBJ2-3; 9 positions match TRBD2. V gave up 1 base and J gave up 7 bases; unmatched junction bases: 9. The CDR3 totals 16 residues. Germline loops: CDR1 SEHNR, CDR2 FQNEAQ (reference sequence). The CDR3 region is CASSLGLAGFANTQYF. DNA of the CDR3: TGTGCCAGCAGCTTAGGGCTAGCGGGGTTCGCAAATACGCAGTATTTT.

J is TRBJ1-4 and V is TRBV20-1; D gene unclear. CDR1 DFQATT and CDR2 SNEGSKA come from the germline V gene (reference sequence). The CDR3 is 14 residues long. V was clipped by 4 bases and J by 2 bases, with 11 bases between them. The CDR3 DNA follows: TGCAGTGCTACCCCGACCGTTACTAATGAAAAACTGTTTTTT. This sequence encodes CSATPTVTNEKLFF.

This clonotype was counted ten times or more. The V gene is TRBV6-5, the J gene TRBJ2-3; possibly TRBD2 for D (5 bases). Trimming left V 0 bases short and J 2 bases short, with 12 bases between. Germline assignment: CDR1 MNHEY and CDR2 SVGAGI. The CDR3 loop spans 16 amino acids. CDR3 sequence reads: CASSYSSSRVTDTQYF. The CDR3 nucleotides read TGTGCCAGCAGTTACTCGTCTAGCCGGGTCACAGATACGCAGTATTTT.

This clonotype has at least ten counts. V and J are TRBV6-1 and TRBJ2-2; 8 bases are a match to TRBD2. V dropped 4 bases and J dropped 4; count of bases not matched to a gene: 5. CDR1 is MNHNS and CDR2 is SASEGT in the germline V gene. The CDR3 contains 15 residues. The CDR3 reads CASSVESGSTGELFF. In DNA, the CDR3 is TGTGCCAGCAGTGTTGAAAGCGGGAGCACCGGGGAGCTGTTTTTT.

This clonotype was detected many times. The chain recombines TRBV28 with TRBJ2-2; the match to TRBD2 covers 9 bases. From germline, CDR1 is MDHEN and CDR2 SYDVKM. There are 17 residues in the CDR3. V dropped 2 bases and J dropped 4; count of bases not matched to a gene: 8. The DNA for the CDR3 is TGTGCCAGCAGTTTAAAGCGGGGGGCTTCGAGCACCGGGGAGCTGTTTTTT. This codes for CASSLKRGASSTGELFF.

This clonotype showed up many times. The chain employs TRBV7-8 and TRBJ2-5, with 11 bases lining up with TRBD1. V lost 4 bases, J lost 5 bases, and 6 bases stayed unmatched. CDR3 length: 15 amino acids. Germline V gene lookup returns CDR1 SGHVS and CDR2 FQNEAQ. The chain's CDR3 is CASSWADRGLETQYF. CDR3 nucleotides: TGTGCCAGCAGCTGGGCGGACAGGGGGCTGGAGACCCAGTACTTC.

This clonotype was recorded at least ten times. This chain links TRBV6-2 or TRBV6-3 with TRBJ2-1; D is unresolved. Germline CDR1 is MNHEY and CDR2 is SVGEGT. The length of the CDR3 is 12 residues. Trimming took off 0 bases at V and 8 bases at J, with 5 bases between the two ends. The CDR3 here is CASSYSVDEQFF. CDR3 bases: TGTGCCAGCAGTTACTCGGTCGATGAGCAGTTCTTC.

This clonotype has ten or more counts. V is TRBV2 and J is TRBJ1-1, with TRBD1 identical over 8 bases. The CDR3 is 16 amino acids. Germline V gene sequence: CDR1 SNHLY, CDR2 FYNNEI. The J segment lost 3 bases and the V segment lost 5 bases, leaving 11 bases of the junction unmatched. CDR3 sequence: CASSTDPDRDDTEAFF. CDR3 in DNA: TGTGCCAGCAGTACCGACCCGGACAGGGATGACACTGAAGCTTTCTTT.

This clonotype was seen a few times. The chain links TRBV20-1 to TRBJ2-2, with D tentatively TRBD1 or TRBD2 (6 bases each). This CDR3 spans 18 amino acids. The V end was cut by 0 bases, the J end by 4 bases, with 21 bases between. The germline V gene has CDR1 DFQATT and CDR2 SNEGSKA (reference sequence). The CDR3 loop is CSARDRGRGGQGTGELFF. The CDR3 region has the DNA TGCAGTGCTAGAGATCGGGGTCGTGGGGGGCAAGGCACCGGGGAGCTGTTTTTT.

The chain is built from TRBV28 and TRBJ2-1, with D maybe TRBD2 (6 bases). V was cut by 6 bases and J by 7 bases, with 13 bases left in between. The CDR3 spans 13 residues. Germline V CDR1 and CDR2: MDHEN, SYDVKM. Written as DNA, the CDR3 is TGTGCCAGCAGAGAACTAGGGAGGAATGAGCAGTTCTTC. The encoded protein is CASRELGRNEQFF.

The CDR3: CASSQLYEQYF. DNA of the CDR3: TGTGCCAGCAGCCAACTCTACGAGCAGTACTTC. V usage is TRBV3-1 and J usage is TRBJ2-7; D remains unclear. CDR3 length equals 11 residues. The V gene's germline CDR1 is LGHDT and CDR2 YNNKEL (reference sequence). V lost 2 bases and J lost 3, with 2 bases in between.